This T cell receptor (beta chain) was recorded in a study of identical twins. Overall study results and limits: Researchers reported weaker excess twin sharing in beta out-of-frame sequences.

Many counts were recorded for this clonotype. The antigen is not known. TCRdb passed the 5' RACE reads through MiXCR, listing each CDR3 protein once. Of 500,000 to 650,000 distinct CDR3 sequences listed, less than 9% were seen once; the top ten hold over 1.5%. With no exceptions, donors were healthy Caucasians. The CDR3 length is 17 residues. Germline CDR1 and CDR2: MGHRA and YSYEKL. Trimming at V came to 4 bases and at J to 9 bases, leaving 20 bases not matched to a gene. The same data also went into a second study, on yellow fever vaccine responses in identical twins.

The chain couples TRBV4-1 to TRBJ1-2; TRBD1 matches at 7 bases. The sample comprised PBMCs. This sequence originates from a woman younger than 35 in good health. In DNA, the CDR3 is TGCGCCAGCAGCCTACCACCTTTACAGGGGACCCGGATGAGCTACACCTTC. This translates into CASSLPPLQGTRMSYTF.